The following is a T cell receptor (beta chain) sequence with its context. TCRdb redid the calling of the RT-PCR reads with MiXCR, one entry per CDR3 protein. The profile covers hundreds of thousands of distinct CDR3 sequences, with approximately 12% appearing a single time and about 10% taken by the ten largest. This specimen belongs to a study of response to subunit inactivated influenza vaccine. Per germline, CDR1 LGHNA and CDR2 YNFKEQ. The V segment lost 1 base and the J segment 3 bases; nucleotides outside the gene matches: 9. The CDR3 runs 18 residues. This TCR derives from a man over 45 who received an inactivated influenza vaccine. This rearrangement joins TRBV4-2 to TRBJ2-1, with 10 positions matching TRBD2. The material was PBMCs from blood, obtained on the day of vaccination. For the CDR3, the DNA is TGTGCCAGCAGCCAAGTATACACCGGGACTAGCGTCTACAATGAGCAGTTCTTC. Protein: CASSQVYTGTSVYNEQFF.